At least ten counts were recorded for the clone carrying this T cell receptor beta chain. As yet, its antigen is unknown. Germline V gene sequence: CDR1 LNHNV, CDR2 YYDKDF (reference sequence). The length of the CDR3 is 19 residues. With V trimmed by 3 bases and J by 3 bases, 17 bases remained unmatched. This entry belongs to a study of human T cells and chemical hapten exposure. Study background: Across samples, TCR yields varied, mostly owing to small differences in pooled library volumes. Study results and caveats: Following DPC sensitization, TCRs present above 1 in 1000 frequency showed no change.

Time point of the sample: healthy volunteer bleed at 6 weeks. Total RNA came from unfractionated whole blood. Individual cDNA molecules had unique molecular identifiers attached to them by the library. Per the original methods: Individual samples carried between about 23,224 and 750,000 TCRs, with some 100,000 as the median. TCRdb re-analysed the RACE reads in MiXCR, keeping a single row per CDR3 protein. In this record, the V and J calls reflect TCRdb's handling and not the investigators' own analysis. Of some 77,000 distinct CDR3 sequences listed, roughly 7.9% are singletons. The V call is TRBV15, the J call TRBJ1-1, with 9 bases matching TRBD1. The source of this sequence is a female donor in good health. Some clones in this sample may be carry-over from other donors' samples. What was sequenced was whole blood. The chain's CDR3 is CATSRDLPGQGSLHTEAFF. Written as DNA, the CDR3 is TGTGCCACCAGCAGGGACCTCCCGGGACAGGGAAGTTTGCACACTGAAGCTTTCTTT. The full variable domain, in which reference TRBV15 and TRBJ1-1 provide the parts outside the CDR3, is DAMVIQNPRYQVTQFGKPVTLSCSQTLNHNVMYWYQQKSSQAPKLLFHYYDKDFNNEADTPDNFQSRRPNTSFCFLDIRSPGLGDTAMYLCATSRDLPGQGSLHTEAFFGQGTRLTVV.